Following are 6 T cell receptor beta chains from one sample sequenced in a study of blood T cell repertoires in COVID-19. Some clones are missing from TCRdb's copy, which holds only in-frame ones; the method was immunoSEQ multiplex PCR. Among over 150,000 clones listed, around 83% were seen once. Sample: peripheral blood. Every receptor here comes from a woman aged 70-85 years with COVID-19, enrolled during active disease.

The chain links TRBV24-1 to TRBJ2-6; 7 bases align to TRBD1. Trimming cost V 4 bases and J 2 bases; bases outside gene matches: 7. From germline, CDR1 is KGHDR and CDR2 SFDVKD. This CDR3 is built from 17 residues. In DNA, the CDR3 is TGTGCCACCAGTGACTCACGAGGGGGCCCTGGGGCCAACGTCCTGACTTTC. Amino acid sequence: CATSDSRGGPGANVLTF.

The chain recombines TRBV2 with TRBJ1-2; possibly TRBD1 for D (5 bases). With 7 bases removed from V and 3 bases from J, the gap between germline ends came to 15 bases. The CDR3 has 14 residues. Germline CDR1 and CDR2: SNHLY and FYNNEI. The CDR3 DNA follows: TGTGCCAGCAACTACGGGGGGGGAGACTATGGCTACACCTTC. Protein sequence: CASNYGGGDYGYTF.

This sequence joins TRBV19 and TRBJ2-1; TRBD1 matches 9 bases. With 5 bases clipped from V and 7 bases from J, the junction kept 6 bases outside the gene matches. The CDR3 is made up of 14 amino acids. Per the germline V gene, CDR1 is LNHDA and CDR2 is SQIVND (reference sequence). The CDR3 coding sequence is TGTGCCAGTAGTGGGGACAGGGATTTGAATGAGCAGTTCTTC. This translates into CASSGDRDLNEQFF. The entire variable domain, with the rest obtained from reference TRBV19 and TRBJ2-1, is as follows: DGGITQSPKYLFRKEGQNVTLSCEQNLNHDAMYWYRQDPGQGLRLIYYSQIVNDFQKGDIAEGYSVSREKKESFPLTVTSAQKNPTAFYLCASSGDRDLNEQFFGPGTRLTVL.

The genes are TRBV4-2 and TRBJ2-7, with TRBD1 matching over 8 bases. In germline, CDR1 is LGHNA, CDR2 YNFKEQ. The CDR3 totals 15 residues. J was trimmed by 5 bases and V by 6 bases; bases with no gene match: 12. The CDR3 here is CASRRTGQGSDEQYF. The CDR3 DNA reads as TGTGCCAGCAGACGGACTGGACAGGGCAGCGACGAGCAGTACTTC.

The V gene is TRBV24-1, the J gene TRBJ1-6; D perhaps matches TRBD1 (6 bases). The CDR3 is made up of 14 amino acids. V was pared by 5 bases and J by 4 bases, with 8 bases between. Germline V lookup: CDR1 KGHDR, CDR2 SFDVKD. The CDR3 reads CATSADSYNSPLHF. The CDR3, as DNA: TGTGCCACCAGTGCGGACAGTTATAATTCACCCCTCCACTTT.

The chain is built from TRBV5-4 and TRBJ2-7; 11 bases match TRBD2. The CDR3 has 16 amino acids. In germline, CDR1 is SGHNT, CDR2 YYREEE (reference sequence). The trim removed 0 bases at V and 4 bases at J, leaving 6 bases unmatched. The CDR3 sequence: CASSLGVLAGAYEQYF. Written as DNA, the CDR3 is TGTGCCAGCAGCTTGGGGGTACTAGCGGGAGCTTACGAGCAGTACTTC.